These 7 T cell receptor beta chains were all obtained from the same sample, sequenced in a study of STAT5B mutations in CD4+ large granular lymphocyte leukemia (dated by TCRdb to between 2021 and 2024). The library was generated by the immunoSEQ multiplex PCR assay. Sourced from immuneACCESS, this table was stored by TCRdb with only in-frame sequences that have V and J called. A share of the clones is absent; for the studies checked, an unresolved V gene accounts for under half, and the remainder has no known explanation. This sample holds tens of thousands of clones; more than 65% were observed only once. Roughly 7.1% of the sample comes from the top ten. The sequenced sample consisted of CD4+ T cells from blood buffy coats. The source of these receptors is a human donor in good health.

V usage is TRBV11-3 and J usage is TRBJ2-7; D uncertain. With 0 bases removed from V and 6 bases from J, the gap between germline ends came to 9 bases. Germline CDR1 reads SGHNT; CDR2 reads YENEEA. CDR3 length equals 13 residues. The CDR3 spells CASSLDGFGEQYF. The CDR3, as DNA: TGTGCCAGCAGCTTAGATGGGTTTGGCGAGCAGTACTTC.

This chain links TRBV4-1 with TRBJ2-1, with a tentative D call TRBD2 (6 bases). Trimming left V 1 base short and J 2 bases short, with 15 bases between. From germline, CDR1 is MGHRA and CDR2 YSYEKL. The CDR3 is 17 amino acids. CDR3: CASSQVGGRIPYNEQFF. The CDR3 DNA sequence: TGCGCCAGCAGCCAAGTTGGAGGGAGAATCCCCTACAATGAGCAGTTCTTC.

The CDR3 protein is CASTPQRGDSGANVLTF. The DNA of the CDR3 is TGTGCCAGTACCCCCCAGCGGGGGGACTCTGGGGCCAACGTCCTGACTTTC. This rearrangement joins TRBV19 to TRBJ2-6, with TRBD2 matching 9 bases. Germline CDR1 and CDR2: LNHDA and SQIVND (reference sequence). CDR3 size: 17 residues. The V and J ends lost 7 bases and 0 bases, in that order; junction bases with no gene match: 7.

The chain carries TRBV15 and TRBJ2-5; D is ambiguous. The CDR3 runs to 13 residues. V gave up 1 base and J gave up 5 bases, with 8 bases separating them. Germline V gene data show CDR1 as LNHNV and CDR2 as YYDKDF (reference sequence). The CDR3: CATSRVPGETQYF. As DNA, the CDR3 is TGTGCCACCAGCAGAGTTCCCGGTGAGACCCAGTACTTC.

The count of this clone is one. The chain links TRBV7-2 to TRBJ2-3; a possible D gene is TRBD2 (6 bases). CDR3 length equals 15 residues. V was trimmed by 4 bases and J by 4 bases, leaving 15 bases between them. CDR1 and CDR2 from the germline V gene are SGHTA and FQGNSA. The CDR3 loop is CASSSQTGGADTQYF. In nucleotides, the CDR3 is TGTGCCAGCAGCTCCCAGACTGGCGGGGCAGATACGCAGTATTTT.

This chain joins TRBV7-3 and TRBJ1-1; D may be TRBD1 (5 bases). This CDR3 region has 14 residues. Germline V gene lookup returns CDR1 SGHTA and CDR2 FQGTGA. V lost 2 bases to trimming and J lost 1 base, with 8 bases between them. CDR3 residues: CASSLSGGNTEAFF. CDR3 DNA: TGTGCCAGCAGCTTATCCGGGGGGAACACTGAAGCTTTCTTT.

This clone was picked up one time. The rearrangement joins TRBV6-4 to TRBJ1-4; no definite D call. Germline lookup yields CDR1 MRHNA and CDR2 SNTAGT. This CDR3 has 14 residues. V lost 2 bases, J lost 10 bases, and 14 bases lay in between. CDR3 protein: CASSDGGGSRKLFF. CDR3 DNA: TGTGCCAGCAGTGACGGCGGCGGGTCACGAAAACTGTTTTTT.